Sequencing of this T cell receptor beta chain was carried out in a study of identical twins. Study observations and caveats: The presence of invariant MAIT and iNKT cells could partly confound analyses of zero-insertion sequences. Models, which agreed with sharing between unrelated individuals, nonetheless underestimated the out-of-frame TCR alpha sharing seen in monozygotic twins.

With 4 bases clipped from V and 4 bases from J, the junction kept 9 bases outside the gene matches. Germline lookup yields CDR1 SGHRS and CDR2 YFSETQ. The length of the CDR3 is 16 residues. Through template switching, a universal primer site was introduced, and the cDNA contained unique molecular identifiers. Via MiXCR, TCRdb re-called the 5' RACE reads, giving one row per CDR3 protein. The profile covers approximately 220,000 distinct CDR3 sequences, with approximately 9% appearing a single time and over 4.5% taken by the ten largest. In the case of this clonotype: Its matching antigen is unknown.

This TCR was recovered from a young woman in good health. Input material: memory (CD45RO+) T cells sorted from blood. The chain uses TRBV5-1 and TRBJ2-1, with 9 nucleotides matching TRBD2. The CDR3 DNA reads TGCGCCAGCAGCCCCGCAGGGAGCGGGGGGTACAATGAGCAGTTCTTC. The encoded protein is CASSPAGSGGYNEQFF.